The 22 T cell receptor beta chains presented below share a single source sample, sequenced in a study of blood T cell repertoires in COVID-19. The table came from immunoSEQ multiplex PCR; TCRdb's copy has only in-frame clones and leaves some out. The table shows about 70,000 clones, with about 89% occurring only once. The sequenced material came from peripheral blood. The receptors were sampled from a woman in her sixties or seventies with acute or convalescent COVID-19.

The chain recombines TRBV2 with TRBJ2-3; TRBD2 aligns across 7 bases. Germline V gene sequence: CDR1 SNHLY, CDR2 FYNNEI. With 5 bases clipped from V and 1 base from J, the junction kept 0 bases outside the gene matches. CDR3 size: 13 residues. The CDR3 sequence is CASSREGTDTQYF. The CDR3 DNA reads as TGTGCCAGCAGTCGGGAGGGCACAGATACGCAGTATTTT.

V usage is TRBV5-5 and J usage is TRBJ1-2, with 7 bases identical to TRBD1. The CDR3 contains 16 residues. Germline CDR1 reads SGHKS; CDR2 reads YYEKEE (reference sequence). The trim removed 5 bases at V and 2 bases at J, leaving 12 bases unmatched. In DNA, the CDR3 is TGTGCCAGCAGTCTAGGCCCGGGACAGCAAAACTATGGCTACACCTTC. Its translation is CASSLGPGQQNYGYTF. Full variable domain (outside the CDR3, taken from reference TRBV5-5 and TRBJ1-2): DAGVTQSPTHLIKTRGQQVTLRCSPISGHKSVSWYQQVLGQGPQFIFQYYEKEERGRGNFPDRFSARQFPNYSSELNVNALLLGDSALYLCASSLGPGQQNYGYTFGSGTRLTVV.

V gene TRBV24-1 combines with J gene TRBJ2-3, with D possibly being TRBD1 (6 bases). This CDR3 comprises 18 residues. With 7 bases removed from V and 0 bases from J, the gap between germline ends came to 22 bases. Germline loops: CDR1 KGHDR, CDR2 SFDVKD. CDR3 region: CATRGTDRPGSSTDTQYF. CDR3 in DNA: TGTGCCACCAGGGGCACGGACAGACCAGGATCTAGCACAGATACGCAGTATTTT.

This clone was counted only a few times. This chain uses TRBV29-1 with TRBJ2-2; TRBD2 matches at 8 bases. The ends lost 6 bases at V and 3 bases at J; junction bases unmatched: 6. The germline V gene has CDR1 SQVTM and CDR2 ANQGSEA. The CDR3 covers 14 residues. The CDR3 sequence is CSVAIGGDTGELFF. CDR3 bases: TGCAGCGTAGCCATCGGGGGGGACACCGGGGAGCTGTTTTTT.

The chain joins TRBV30 to TRBJ1-1; TRBD1 might be the D (6 bases). Germline V CDR1 and CDR2: GTSNPN, SVGIG (reference sequence). This CDR3 comprises 14 residues. Trimming shortened V by 3 bases and J by 0 bases, and 11 bases separated the two germline ends. DNA of the CDR3: TGTGCCTGGAGGGAGGCAGGGGTGAACACTGAAGCTTTCTTT. Amino acids: CAWREAGVNTEAFF.

The rearrangement joins TRBV24-1 to TRBJ2-3; the D is unclear. Germline V gives CDR1 KGHDR, CDR2 SFDVKD. The CDR3 consists of 13 residues. The V gene lost 6 bases and the J gene lost 0 bases, with 6 bases spanning the gap. CDR3 loop: CATSHSSTDTQYF. In DNA, the CDR3 is TGTGCCACCAGTCATTCTAGCACAGATACGCAGTATTTT.

The V call is TRBV27, the J call TRBJ2-3; D perhaps matches TRBD2 (5 bases). Trimming took off 4 bases at V and 2 bases at J, with 10 bases between the two ends. CDR1 is MNHEY, CDR2 SMNVEV, per germline (reference sequence). The length of the CDR3 is 14 residues. The CDR3 loop reads CASSSGIPTDTQYF. DNA for the CDR3: TGTGCCAGCAGTTCCGGGATACCCACAGATACGCAGTATTTT.

With regard to this clone: One junction end does not reproduce the germline sequence, and a read error may be involved. V gene TRBV5-1 combines with J gene TRBJ1-5; 7 bases agree with TRBD1. Per germline, CDR1 SGHRS and CDR2 YFSETQ. The CDR3 spans 14 residues. CDR3 bases: TGCGCCAGCAGCTTGGAAGGGGGCTATCAACCCCAGCATTTT. It yields the protein CASSLEGGYQPQHF. Using reference TRBV5-1 and TRBJ1-5 for the parts outside the CDR3, the full variable domain is KAGVTQTPRYLIKTRGQQVTLSCSPISGHRSVSWYQQTPGQGLQFLFEYFSETQRNKGNFPGRFSGRQFSNSRSEMNVSTLELGDSALYLCASSLEGGYQPQHFGDGTRLSIL.

The chain has TRBV9 and TRBJ2-3; 9 nucleotides match TRBD2. After removal of 3 bases from V and 4 bases from J, the junction contained 12 bases not matched to a gene. Germline lookup yields CDR1 SGDLS and CDR2 YYNGEE. This CDR3 has 17 residues. The CDR3 DNA is TGTGCCAGCAGCGCCATGAGGAGGTCTAGCGGGGCAGATACGCAGTATTTT. Amino acid sequence: CASSAMRRSSGADTQYF.

In this sample, this clone turned up once. This rearrangement joins TRBV29-1 to TRBJ1-2; D is uncertain. The CDR3 sequence is 10 residues long. Germline V gene sequence: CDR1 SQVTM, CDR2 ANQGSEA. The V gene lost 3 bases and the J gene lost 13 bases, with 12 bases spanning the gap. CDR3 nucleotide sequence: TGCAGCGTTGAGACTCAGACTCCCACCTTC. This sequence encodes CSVETQTPTF.

The J gene is TRBJ2-3, the V gene TRBV19, with 8 bases aligning to TRBD2. Germline V CDR1 and CDR2: LNHDA, SQIVND (reference sequence). CDR3 length equals 14 residues. V shed 7 bases, J shed 3 bases, and the junction held 6 bases outside the gene matches. The CDR3 nucleotides read TGTGCCAGTATGGAGCGGGGGCCTACAGATACGCAGTATTTT. Protein: CASMERGPTDTQYF. Complete variable domain (other parts from reference TRBV19 and TRBJ2-3): DGGITQSPKYLFRKEGQNVTLSCEQNLNHDAMYWYRQDPGQGLRLIYYSQIVNDFQKGDIAEGYSVSREKKESFPLTVTSAQKNPTAFYLCASMERGPTDTQYFGPGTRLTVL.

This sequence joins TRBV9 and TRBJ2-2; 7 bases are shared with TRBD1. The CDR3 totals 17 residues. In germline, CDR1 is SGDLS, CDR2 YYNGEE. The V and J ends lost 0 bases and 1 base, in that order; junction bases with no gene match: 6. The CDR3 loop is CASSVVPGQRNTGELFF. CDR3 coding DNA: TGTGCCAGCAGCGTAGTCCCGGGACAGAGGAACACCGGGGAGCTGTTTTTT. The variable domain in full, completed from reference TRBV9 and TRBJ2-2, reads DSGVTQTPKHLITATGQRVTLRCSPRSGDLSVYWYQQSLDQGLQFLIQYYNGEERAKGNILERFSAQQFPDLHSELNLSSLELGDSALYFCASSVVPGQRNTGELFFGEGSRLTVL.

The chain has TRBV18 and TRBJ2-5; 12 positions agree with TRBD2. With 0 bases clipped from V and 7 bases from J, the junction kept 0 bases outside the gene matches. The CDR3 has 14 residues. Looked up from germline, CDR1 is KGHSH and CDR2 is LQKENI. The CDR3 protein is CASSPPGLAGTQYF. The CDR3 nucleotides read TGTGCCAGCTCACCACCGGGACTAGCGGGGACCCAGTACTTC.

The chain uses TRBV19 and TRBJ2-7; 8 bases fit TRBD1. V gave up 5 bases and J gave up 6 bases; unmatched junction bases: 6. CDR1 and CDR2 (germline): LNHDA, SQIVND (reference sequence). This CDR3 region has 13 residues. The DNA for the CDR3 is TGTGCCAGTAGTGAGGGACAGGCTTCCGAGCAGTACTTC. Translating gives CASSEGQASEQYF. The variable domain in full, with the rest retrieved from reference TRBV19 and TRBJ2-7, is DGGITQSPKYLFRKEGQNVTLSCEQNLNHDAMYWYRQDPGQGLRLIYYSQIVNDFQKGDIAEGYSVSREKKESFPLTVTSAQKNPTAFYLCASSEGQASEQYFGPGTRLTVT.

This clone was counted once. The chain is built from TRBV15 and TRBJ2-3; 8 bases align to TRBD2. Germline CDR1 and CDR2: LNHNV and YYDKDF (reference sequence). The CDR3 is 16 amino acids. The V and J ends lost 1 base and 2 bases, in that order; junction bases with no gene match: 5. The CDR3 coding sequence is TGTGCCACCAGCAGAGGGGGGCGGGGGGCCACAGATACGCAGTATTTT. Translated, it gives CATSRGGRGATDTQYF.

V and J are TRBV7-9 and TRBJ2-3; D gene uncertain. Germline CDR1 reads SEHNR; CDR2 reads FQNEAQ (reference sequence). The CDR3 consists of 11 residues. V lost 10 bases, J lost 6 bases, and 11 bases lay in between. The CDR3 sequence: CATGVGDTQYF. Here the CDR3 DNA reads TGTGCCACCGGTGTCGGGGATACGCAGTATTTT.

The rearrangement joins TRBV12-3 or TRBV12-4 to TRBJ2-3; D unclear. Trimming removed 6 bases from V and 0 bases from J, with 4 bases in between. This CDR3 region has 12 residues. The CDR3 DNA reads TGTGCCAGCAGCCTAAGCACAGATACGCAGTATTTT. It translates to CASSLSTDTQYF.

The CDR3: CASSQQLANYGYTF. The CDR3 bases are TGTGCCAGCAGCCAACAACTTGCGAACTATGGCTACACCTTC. V and J are TRBV3-1 (or the pseudogene TRBV3-2) and TRBJ1-2, with no clear D. This CDR3 has 14 amino acids. Between the trimmed V and J ends, which lost 2 bases and 2 bases, there was a span of 9 bases. Per the germline V gene, CDR1 is LGHDT and CDR2 is YNNKEL (reference sequence).

The chain recombines TRBV6-5 with TRBJ2-2; 7 positions match TRBD1. V lost 4 bases, J lost 0 bases, and 5 bases stayed unmatched. CDR3 length: 16 residues. Germline CDR1 reads MNHEY; CDR2 reads SVGAGI. The CDR3 region has the DNA TGTGCCAGCAGTTCAGACAGGGCTTCGAACACCGGGGAGCTGTTTTTT. This codes for CASSSDRASNTGELFF.

The chain recombines TRBV29-1 with TRBJ2-3; TRBD2 matches 7 bases. The CDR3 is made up of 19 amino acids. In germline, CDR1 is SQVTM, CDR2 ANQGSEA. V lost 6 bases, J lost 0 bases, and 21 bases stayed unmatched. The chain's CDR3 is CSVEGQGRGEGSSTDTQYF. The CDR3 DNA follows: TGCAGCGTCGAGGGGCAGGGCCGTGGGGAGGGCTCTAGCACAGATACGCAGTATTTT.

V gene TRBV7-2 combines with J gene TRBJ2-3; possible D gene TRBD2, 6 bases. The V gene lost 9 bases and the J gene lost 3 bases, with 10 bases spanning the gap. The CDR3 contains 12 residues. Germline-derived CDR1 and CDR2 are SGHTA and FQGNSA. CDR3 coding DNA: TGTGCCAGTGGTCGGGGGACAGATACGCAGTATTTT. This sequence encodes CASGRGTDTQYF.

This clone was observed a handful of times. This chain connects TRBV29-1 to TRBJ1-3; D is possibly TRBD1 (5 bases). Germline V gene lookup returns CDR1 SQVTM and CDR2 ANQGSEA. Trimming shortened V by 4 bases and J by 0 bases, and 13 bases separated the two germline ends. There are 15 residues in the CDR3. The CDR3 loop reads CSVGKGPSSGNTIYF. DNA of the CDR3: TGCAGCGTTGGTAAGGGGCCTAGCTCTGGAAACACCATATATTTT.